This is a list of T cell receptor beta chains from one sample in a study of blood T cell repertoires in COVID-19. Measured with immunoSEQ multiplex PCR; TCRdb has only the in-frame clones, and not every one. Among approximately 300,000 clones listed, around 90% were seen once. Sequencing input: peripheral blood. The receptor set was obtained from a woman aged 40 to 50 with acute or convalescent COVID-19. Each CDR3 is given with its conserved first and last residue. The D gene is left open where the match is weak. Size is stated for part of the rows, as once, few or many counts, or as a class when the clone is expanded.

clone size,V gene,J gene,D gene,CDR3 protein,CDR3 DNA
-,TRBV30,TRBJ1-6,TRBD1,CAWLTGQVPNSPLHF,TGTGCCTGGCTCACCGGACAGGTCCCTAATTCACCCCTCCACTTT
once,TRBV7-9,TRBJ1-2,TRBD1,CASSVTGDYGYTF,TGTGCCAGCAGCGTGACAGGGGACTATGGCTACACCTTC
-,TRBV28,TRBJ1-5,-,CASSPPSASSYGFNQPQHF,TGTGCCAGCAGTCCCCCCTCGGCCAGCTCCTACGGGTTTAATCAGCCCCAGCATTTT
-,TRBV27,TRBJ1-5,-,CASSPHAGPQHF,TGTGCCAGCAGTCCCCACGCGGGGCCCCAGCATTTT
-,TRBV5-1,TRBJ2-5,TRBD2,CASRLTSGGVQETQYF,TGCGCCAGCAGACTGACTAGCGGGGGGGTACAAGAGACCCAGTACTTC
-,TRBV7-3,TRBJ1-1,-,CASSPQPRNTEAFF,TGTGCCAGCAGTCCACAACCCCGGAACACTGAAGCTTTCTTT
-,TRBV24-1,TRBJ1-1,TRBD1,CATSDGQGATEAFF,TGTGCCACCAGTGATGGACAGGGAGCCACTGAAGCTTTCTTT
-,TRBV29-1,TRBJ1-3,-,CSVISRATFSGNTIYF,TGCAGCGTTATATCCAGGGCAACATTCTCTGGAAACACCATATATTTT
few,TRBV12-3/TRBV12-4,TRBJ1-1,TRBD1,CASRGTVNTEAFF,TGTGCCAGCAGGGGGACAGTGAACACTGAAGCTTTCTTT
-,TRBV9,TRBJ2-5,TRBD2,CASSVGGGYQETQYF,TGTGCCAGCAGCGTCGGCGGGGGTTACCAAGAGACCCAGTACTTC
once,TRBV9,TRBJ1-6,-,CASSVALNNSPLHF,TGTGCCAGCAGCGTTGCACTGAATAATTCACCCCTCCACTTT
-,TRBV7-9,TRBJ1-5,-,CASSLLGAQPQHF,TGTGCCAGCAGCTTACTCGGTGCTCAGCCCCAGCATTTT
few,TRBV5-1,TRBJ2-3,TRBD1,CASSPGQATDTQYF,TGCGCCAGCAGCCCGGGACAGGCGACAGATACGCAGTATTTT
-,TRBV19,TRBJ1-1,TRBD1,CASRSRQGWTEAFF,TGTGCCAGTAGGTCGAGACAGGGTTGGACTGAAGCTTTCTTT
-,TRBV19,TRBJ2-3,TRBD2,CASSSQAGRTDTQYF,TGTGCCAGTAGTAGTCAAGCGGGAAGGACAGATACGCAGTATTTT
once,TRBV10-3,TRBJ2-5,TRBD2,CAISDPGLAGGKGQETQYF,TGTGCCATCAGTGACCCGGGACTAGCGGGGGGGAAGGGGCAAGAGACCCAGTACTTC
-,TRBV3-1/TRBV3-2,TRBJ2-3,-,CASSQDTLTDTQYF,TGTGCCAGCAGCCAAGATACTTTAACAGATACGCAGTATTTT
-,TRBV29-1,TRBJ1-2,TRBD1,CSVPLGTGGRGGYTF,TGCAGCGTCCCCCTCGGGACAGGGGGCCGGGGCGGCTACACCTTC
-,TRBV18,TRBJ2-3,TRBD1,CASSPPARGGTQYF,TGTGCCAGCTCACCACCCGCTAGAGGGGGCACGCAGTATTTT
-,TRBV10-3,TRBJ2-2,TRBD2,CAISDRGGLGTGELFF,TGTGCCATCAGTGACCGGGGGGGGCTTGGCACCGGGGAGCTGTTTTTT
-,TRBV2,TRBJ1-4,-,CASLATNEKLFF,TGTGCCAGCCTTGCAACTAATGAAAAACTGTTTTTT
-,TRBV7-2,TRBJ1-6,TRBD1,CASSLNRGSSPLHF,TGTGCCAGCAGCTTAAACAGGGGGAGTTCACCCCTCCACTTT
-,TRBV2,TRBJ2-5,TRBD2,CASSEDMGGETQYF,TGTGCCAGCAGTGAGGACATGGGAGGGGAGACCCAGTACTTC
-,TRBV5-6,TRBJ1-1,-,CASSLPGANTEAFF,TGTGCCAGCAGCTTGCCAGGGGCCAACACTGAAGCTTTCTTT
-,TRBV3-1/TRBV3-2,TRBJ1-5,-,CASSQDGQPQHF,TGTGCCAGCAGCCAAGATGGCCAGCCCCAGCATTTT
-,TRBV12-3/TRBV12-4,TRBJ1-2,TRBD1,CASSAGGVIGYTF,TGTGCCAGCAGCGCAGGGGGTGTGATTGGCTACACCTTC
few,TRBV6-1,TRBJ1-6,TRBD1,CASSADRGRVNSPLHF,TGTGCCAGCAGTGCAGACAGGGGGAGAGTTAATTCACCCCTCCACTTT
-,TRBV5-1,TRBJ2-1,-,CASSARQDNNEQFF,TGCGCCAGCAGCGCCAGACAGGACAACAATGAGCAGTTCTTC
-,TRBV20-1,TRBJ1-1,-,CSAGRRTEAFF,TGCAGTGCTGGGCGTCGCACTGAAGCTTTCTTT
-,TRBV21-1,TRBJ1-2,-,CASSKEGVHGYTF,TGTGCCAGCAGCAAAGAAGGGGTCCATGGCTACACCTTC
-,TRBV5-1,TRBJ1-1,TRBD1,CASSPGQGFLTEAFF,TGCGCCAGCAGCCCCGGACAGGGCTTCCTTACTGAAGCTTTCTTT
-,TRBV4-1,TRBJ1-1,-,CASSPSGMTEAFF,TGCGCCAGCAGCCCTTCGGGAATGACTGAAGCTTTCTTT
-,TRBV5-1,TRBJ2-3,TRBD1,CASSAWTGGLSDTQYF,TGCGCCAGCAGCGCCTGGACAGGGGGCCTTTCGGATACGCAGTATTTT
-,TRBV7-9,TRBJ1-6,-,CASSRPGTPLHF,TGTGCCAGCAGCCGCCCAGGGACACCCCTCCACTTT
few,TRBV5-1,TRBJ1-3,TRBD1,CASSFNRGPGNTIYF,TGCGCCAGCAGTTTCAACAGGGGGCCTGGAAACACCATATATTTT
-,TRBV5-1,TRBJ2-3,TRBD2,CASSPRGGWGTDTQYF,TGCGCCAGCAGCCCCCGGGGAGGGTGGGGCACAGATACGCAGTATTTT
-,TRBV11-2,TRBJ1-1,-,CASSSYSVFRVNTEAFF,TGTGCCAGCAGCTCGTACTCAGTCTTCAGGGTGAACACTGAAGCTTTCTTT
-,TRBV24-1,TRBJ1-2,-,CATSDPRVLGYTF,TGTGCCACCAGTGACCCCCGGGTTCTTGGCTACACCTTC
-,TRBV5-4,TRBJ1-1,-,CASSLEYLTEAFF,TGTGCCAGCAGCTTGGAATATCTAACTGAAGCTTTCTTT
-,TRBV7-9,TRBJ2-5,TRBD1,CASSPGQGFVETQYF,TGTGCCAGCAGCCCCGGACAGGGATTTGTTGAGACCCAGTACTTC
-,TRBV2,TRBJ1-6,TRBD1,CASMRDSPGNSPLHF,TGTGCCAGCATGAGGGACAGTCCGGGTAATTCACCCCTCCACTTT
-,TRBV10-2,TRBJ1-2,-,CASSESEGSGYTF,TGCGCCAGCAGTGAGTCTGAGGGTTCTGGCTACACCTTC
-,TRBV19,TRBJ1-6,TRBD1,CASNGQGQPFYNSPLHF,TGTGCCAGTAATGGACAGGGCCAGCCGTTTTATAATTCACCCCTCCACTTT
few,TRBV19,TRBJ2-2,TRBD2,CASSLAGGPWTGELFF,TGTGCCAGTTCACTAGCGGGGGGGCCGTGGACCGGGGAGCTGTTTTTT